The 27 T cell receptor beta chains reported below all come from one sample, sequenced in a study of shared clonotypes between healthy human individuals. The assay was immunoSEQ multiplex PCR, and TCRdb's table has in-frame clones only and misses some. The repertoire includes roughly 2.5 million clones, around nine tenths of them detected once, and over 0.12% sits in the top ten. The sample consisted of naive CD4+ T cells sorted from blood. Subset denoted: CD45RA+ positively selected. These receptors all come from a man aged 18 to 30 in good health.

The chain links TRBV6-5 to TRBJ1-2; 7 bases agree with TRBD1. The CDR3 is 12 amino acids. V shed 6 bases, J shed 8 bases, and the junction held 6 bases outside the gene matches. Germline V gene data show CDR1 as MNHEY and CDR2 as SVGAGI. In DNA form, the CDR3 reads TGTGCCAGCAGAAAGACAGGGAGAGGCTACACCTTC. Translation gives CASRKTGRGYTF.

Only one count was recorded for this clone. This chain connects TRBV6-5 to TRBJ2-7, with a tentative D call TRBD2 (5 bases). This CDR3 region has 14 residues. Germline V gives CDR1 MNHEY, CDR2 SVGAGI. Trimming left V 2 bases short and J 4 bases short, with 12 bases between. The CDR3 DNA is TGTGCCAGCAGTTACAATCGACCGGGATACGAGCAGTACTTC. This encodes CASSYNRPGYEQYF.

This chain uses TRBV5-1 with TRBJ2-5, with TRBD2 identical over 13 bases. CDR1 SGHRS and CDR2 YFSETQ come from the germline V gene. The V gene end was trimmed by 3 bases and the J gene end by 7 bases; junction bases not matched to a gene: 9. The CDR3 length is 16 residues. CDR3 region: CASSSGLAGAEATQYF. The CDR3 nucleotides read TGCGCCAGCAGCTCCGGACTAGCGGGGGCAGAAGCGACCCAGTACTTC.

V and J are TRBV11-2 and TRBJ1-1; tentatively, D is TRBD1 (5 bases). Per the germline V gene, CDR1 is SGHAT and CDR2 is FQNNGV. Trimming shortened V by 5 bases and J by 4 bases, and 11 bases separated the two germline ends. The CDR3 runs to 13 residues. The CDR3 loop is CASSTEGPTEAFF. The CDR3 bases are TGTGCCAGCAGCACCGAGGGGCCCACTGAAGCTTTCTTT.

V is TRBV6-1 and J is TRBJ2-7; possible D gene TRBD2, 6 bases. This CDR3 spans 11 amino acids. The germline gives CDR1 MNHNS, CDR2 SASEGT. The ends were cut back, 7 bases at V and 4 bases at J, with 8 bases in the middle. Written as DNA, the CDR3 is TGTGCCAGCATCGCGGGGTACGAGCAGTACTTC. It yields the protein CASIAGYEQYF.

The V and J genes are TRBV28 and TRBJ1-1, with D unresolved. CDR3 size: 15 residues. The germline V gene encodes CDR1 MDHEN and CDR2 SYDVKM. Trimming cost V 8 bases and J 4 bases, with 20 bases left between them. The CDR3 loop is CASGTPGNSGTEAFF. The CDR3 DNA follows: TGTGCCAGCGGCACGCCGGGAAACAGTGGCACTGAAGCTTTCTTT. The full variable domain, rest sourced from reference TRBV28 and TRBJ1-1, is DVKVTQSSRYLVKRTGEKVFLECVQDMDHENMFWYRQDPGLGLRLIYFSYDVKMKEKGDIPEGYSVSREKKERFSLILESASTNQTSMYLCASGTPGNSGTEAFFGQGTRLTVV.

V usage is TRBV10-3 and J usage is TRBJ1-2, with 7 bases that match TRBD1. Germline CDR1 reads ENHRY; CDR2 reads SYGVKD. The J segment lost 6 bases and the V segment lost 6 bases, leaving 4 bases of the junction unmatched. There are 12 residues in the CDR3. CDR3 sequence reads: CAISGQADGYTF. The CDR3 region has the DNA TGTGCCATCAGCGGACAGGCGGATGGCTACACCTTC.

The rearrangement links TRBV28 to TRBJ1-2; D may be TRBD1 (6 bases). Trimming took 6 bases from V and 5 from J, leaving 10 bases between them. The CDR3 loop spans 12 amino acids. CDR1 MDHEN and CDR2 SYDVKM come from the germline V gene. For the CDR3, the DNA is TGTGCCAGCAGGTCCGGGACATATGGCTACACCTTC. Protein product: CASRSGTYGYTF.

CDR3 residues: CAWRGGTYNEQFF. CDR3 nucleotides: TGTGCCTGGAGGGGTGGTACCTACAATGAGCAGTTCTTC. The rearrangement joins TRBV30 to TRBJ2-1; no definite D call. The germline V gene encodes CDR1 GTSNPN and CDR2 SVGIG (reference sequence). The CDR3 spans 13 residues. Trimming cost V 3 bases and J 2 bases, with 8 bases left between them.

This chain connects TRBV25-1 to TRBJ1-1, with a possible D match to TRBD1 (5 bases). This CDR3 contains 18 residues. The germline V gene has CDR1 MGHDK and CDR2 SYGVNS. Trimming took off 3 bases at V and 4 bases at J, with 24 bases between the two ends. CDR3 protein: CASSDRPSPQGGSTEAFF. The CDR3 coding sequence is TGTGCCAGCAGTGACCGACCGTCCCCTCAGGGCGGGAGCACTGAAGCTTTCTTT.

The rearrangement joins TRBV7-9 to TRBJ2-7; 10 bases agree with TRBD1. The CDR3 is made up of 17 amino acids. The V segment lost 5 bases and the J segment 6 bases; nucleotides outside the gene matches: 16. Germline CDR1 and CDR2: SEHNR and FQNEAQ (reference sequence). This CDR3 reads CASSPLESGQGFSEQYF. In nucleotides, the CDR3 is TGTGCCAGCAGCCCTTTAGAGTCGGGACAGGGGTTCTCCGAGCAGTACTTC.

The V call is TRBV7-9, the J call TRBJ2-7; possibly TRBD1 or TRBD2 for D (5 bases each). The CDR3 is 14 amino acids. The V end was cut by 6 bases, the J end by 2 bases, with 14 bases between. Germline loops: CDR1 SEHNR, CDR2 FQNEAQ (reference sequence). The CDR3 coding sequence is TGTGCCAGCAGAACCATGGGGGAAACCTACGAGCAGTACTTC. Translation: CASRTMGETYEQYF.

As for this clone: In the same sample, other DNA sequences code for this CDR3. This chain's CDR3 is CASSFPSYGYTF. The CDR3 DNA follows: TGTGCCAGCAGTTTCCCGAGTTATGGCTACACCTTC. V is TRBV28 and J is TRBJ1-2; the D is unclear. Deletions cut 3 bases from V and 5 bases from J, with 7 bases between. This CDR3 contains 12 residues. Germline CDR1 is MDHEN and CDR2 is SYDVKM.

The V call is TRBV7-9, the J call TRBJ2-7, with 9 bases identical to TRBD2. The V segment lost 4 bases and the J segment 2 bases; nucleotides outside the gene matches: 12. CDR1 is SEHNR and CDR2 is FQNEAQ in the germline V gene (reference sequence). The CDR3 is 17 residues long. The CDR3 loop is CASSSLAGGTYPYEQYF. The DNA of the CDR3 is TGTGCCAGCAGCTCCCTGGCGGGGGGGACCTATCCCTACGAGCAGTACTTC. Together with reference TRBV7-9 and TRBJ2-7, the CDR3 gives the full variable domain: DTGVSQNPRHKITKRGQNVTFRCDPISEHNRLYWYRQTLGQGPEFLTYFQNEAQLEKSRLLSDRFSAERPKGSFSTLEIQRTEQGDSAMYLCASSSLAGGTYPYEQYFGPGTRLTVT.

V is TRBV2 and J is TRBJ2-7; D unclear. The V gene lost 4 bases and the J gene lost 1 base, with 14 bases spanning the gap. Germline CDR1 is SNHLY and CDR2 is FYNNEI. CDR3 length: 15 residues. The CDR3 protein is CASSVAAGESYEQYF. In nucleotides, the CDR3 is TGTGCCAGCAGTGTGGCAGCAGGAGAATCCTACGAGCAGTACTTC.

The chain couples TRBV19 to TRBJ1-1, with 9 bases lining up with TRBD1. The CDR3 length is 16 residues. Germline V gene sequence: CDR1 LNHDA, CDR2 SQIVND (reference sequence). V lost 5 bases, J lost 0 bases, and 7 bases stayed unmatched. CDR3 region: CASSLLGQGMNTEAFF. The CDR3 nucleotides read TGTGCCAGTAGTCTATTAGGACAGGGGATGAACACTGAAGCTTTCTTT.

The CDR3 loop is CASSLVPVSNQPQHF. The CDR3 region has the DNA TGTGCCAGCAGCTTGGTTCCCGTTAGCAATCAGCCCCAGCATTTT. The chain couples TRBV7-2 to TRBJ1-5; D call uncertain. The germline gives CDR1 SGHTA, CDR2 FQGNSA. Trimming took 3 bases from V and 0 from J, leaving 9 bases between them. This CDR3 comprises 15 residues. Full variable domain (rest looked up from reference TRBV7-2 and TRBJ1-5): GAGVSQSPSNKVTEKGKDVELRCDPISGHTALYWYRQSLGQGLEFLIYFQGNSAPDKSGLPSDRFSAERTGGSVSTLTIQRTQQEDSAVYLCASSLVPVSNQPQHFGDGTRLSIL.

The chain recombines TRBV28 with TRBJ1-5, with a tentative D call TRBD1 (6 bases). With 8 bases removed from V and 1 base from J, the gap between germline ends came to 15 bases. Per germline, CDR1 MDHEN and CDR2 SYDVKM. This CDR3 has 15 residues. CDR3 region: CASSPWTESNQPQHF. As DNA, the CDR3 is TGTGCCAGCTCACCCTGGACAGAAAGCAATCAGCCCCAGCATTTT.

This chain uses TRBV27 with TRBJ2-5, with D possibly TRBD2 on 7 matching bases. CDR1 is MNHEY and CDR2 is SMNVEV in the germline V gene (reference sequence). This CDR3 contains 16 residues. Trimming shortened V by 5 bases and J by 1 base, and 17 bases separated the two germline ends. CDR3 protein: CASSTLRGGGQETQYF. The DNA for the CDR3 is TGTGCCAGCAGTACCCTGAGGGGGGGCGGCCAAGAGACCCAGTACTTC.

Concerning this clone itself: The sample contains more than one DNA sequence encoding this CDR3. The rearrangement joins TRBV2 to TRBJ2-5, with D perhaps given as TRBD1 or TRBD2 (6 bases each). CDR1 SNHLY and CDR2 FYNNEI come from the germline V gene. Trimming pared 7 bases from V and 5 bases from J, leaving 11 bases between. CDR3 length equals 12 residues. The CDR3 region is CASTQGRETQYF. The CDR3 DNA reads as TGTGCCAGCACCCAGGGGAGGGAGACCCAGTACTTC.

The J gene is TRBJ1-1, the V gene TRBV25-1; the D gene is possibly TRBD1 (5 bases). The germline CDR1 and CDR2 sequences are MGHDK and SYGVNS. The length of the CDR3 is 15 residues. The V and J ends lost 2 bases and 6 bases respectively, with 16 bases between them. CDR3 DNA sequence: TGTGCCAGCAGTGAAATGGGAGGGGTAATCGCTGAAGCTTTCTTT. Its translation: CASSEMGGVIAEAFF.

This clone has more than one count but fewer than ten. Other nucleotide sequences in the sample specify the same CDR3. The chain employs TRBV10-3 and TRBJ1-1; D not certain. Trimming shortened V by 2 bases and J by 4 bases, and 5 bases separated the two germline ends. This CDR3 is 12 amino acids long. The germline V gene encodes CDR1 ENHRY and CDR2 SYGVKD. The CDR3: CAISEGSTEAFF. For the CDR3, the DNA is TGTGCCATCAGTGAGGGATCCACTGAAGCTTTCTTT.

The chain carries TRBV7-8 and TRBJ2-7; TRBD2 matches at 12 bases. V shed 0 bases, J shed 2 bases, and the junction held 11 bases outside the gene matches. Per germline, CDR1 SGHVS and CDR2 FQNEAQ. CDR3 size: 19 residues. The CDR3 reads CASSLASLAGGPITYEQYF. CDR3 sequence (DNA): TGTGCCAGCAGCTTAGCCTCCCTAGCGGGAGGGCCAATAACCTACGAGCAGTACTTC.

Concerning this clone: The same CDR3 arises from other DNA sequences in this sample as well. The rearrangement joins TRBV7-2 to TRBJ2-5; D is unclear. With 3 bases removed from V and 3 bases from J, the gap between germline ends came to 5 bases. The CDR3 has 12 amino acids. Per germline, CDR1 SGHTA and CDR2 FQGNSA. In nucleotides, the CDR3 is TGTGCCAGCAGCTTGGGAAAAGAGACCCAGTACTTC. This gives the protein CASSLGKETQYF.

The rearrangement joins TRBV2 to TRBJ2-3; D might be TRBD2 (5 bases). Deletions cut 4 bases from V and 1 base from J, with 15 bases between. The CDR3 spans 16 residues. Germline lookup yields CDR1 SNHLY and CDR2 FYNNEI. The CDR3 bases are TGTGCCAGCAGTGGGATCCCAGCGGACGGCACAGATACGCAGTATTTT. It is translated as CASSGIPADGTDTQYF.

The chain is built from TRBV6-5 and TRBJ2-7; the match to TRBD2 covers 8 bases. V was clipped by 7 bases and J by 13 bases; unmatched bases: 15. The CDR3 has 13 residues. Germline V lookup: CDR1 MNHEY, CDR2 SVGAGI. The CDR3 nucleotides are TGTGCCAGCACCTCCGGGGGGGGCGCGACGGCTTACTTC. Its protein product is CASTSGGGATAYF.

This chain joins TRBV10-3 and TRBJ1-2, with D uncertain. This CDR3 is 13 amino acids long. Trimming took off 7 bases at V and 5 bases at J, with 14 bases between the two ends. Germline assignment: CDR1 ENHRY and CDR2 SYGVKD. CDR3 in amino acids: CAITGGYPYGYTF. The CDR3 nucleotides read TGTGCCATCACCGGAGGGTATCCTTATGGCTACACCTTC.